These 13 T cell receptor beta chains were all obtained from the same sample, sequenced in a study of blood T cell repertoires in COVID-19. Data came from immunoSEQ multiplex PCR; TCRdb stores just in-frame clones and leaves some out. Of around 310,000 clones in the sample, 70% to 90% were seen once. Sequenced input: peripheral blood. These receptors were taken from an older woman with acute or convalescent COVID-19.

The chain joins TRBV25-1 to TRBJ1-1; D ambiguous. This CDR3 region has 15 residues. Trimming took 1 base from V and 4 from J, leaving 13 bases between them. CDR1 MGHDK and CDR2 SYGVNS come from the germline V gene. CDR3 protein: CASSESDDYLTEAFF. CDR3 nucleotides: TGTGCCAGCAGTGAATCTGACGACTACCTCACTGAAGCTTTCTTT.

This sequence joins TRBV18 and TRBJ2-5; TRBD1 agrees at 9 bases. This CDR3 has 16 amino acids. V was pared by 3 bases and J by 3 bases, with 8 bases of the junction left unmatched. Germline values: CDR1 KGHSH, CDR2 LQKENI. This chain's CDR3 is CASSPLGQGLEETQYF. The CDR3 DNA follows: TGTGCCAGCTCACCCCTGGGACAGGGATTAGAAGAGACCCAGTACTTC. The whole variable domain, filled in from reference TRBV18 and TRBJ2-5, reads NAGVMQNPRHLVRRRGQEARLRCSPMKGHSHVYWYRQLPEEGLKFMVYLQKENIIDESGMPKERFSAEFPKEGPSILRIQQVVRGDSAAYFCASSPLGQGLEETQYFGPGTRLLVL.

This chain joins TRBV3-1 (or the pseudogene TRBV3-2) and TRBJ2-1; D is ambiguous. This CDR3 is 13 amino acids long. Germline V lookup: CDR1 LGHDT, CDR2 YNNKEL (reference sequence). V lost 1 base to trimming and J lost 7 bases, with 8 bases between them. In DNA, the CDR3 is TGTGCCAGCAGCCAAGCCGGTCGGAATGAGCAGTTCTTC. Its translation is CASSQAGRNEQFF.

This clone occurred once. The chain has TRBV4-3 and TRBJ2-3, with 14 bases aligning to TRBD2. The CDR3 extends over 21 amino acids. Germline V gives CDR1 LGHNA, CDR2 YSLEER. Germline trimming cut 0 bases from V and 0 bases from J; bases unmatched to any gene: 11. The CDR3 region is CASSQEWGLAGDLLSTDTQYF. The CDR3 coding sequence is TGCGCCAGCAGCCAAGAGTGGGGACTAGCGGGGGACCTACTTAGCACAGATACGCAGTATTTT.

This chain joins TRBV6-6 and TRBJ2-1, with 8 positions matching TRBD2. Germline lookup yields CDR1 MNHNY and CDR2 SVGAGI (reference sequence). The CDR3 length is 15 residues. Trimming at V came to 7 bases and at J to 5 bases, leaving 10 bases not matched to a gene. This chain's CDR3 is CASKFETSVNNEQFF. The CDR3 DNA sequence: TGTGCCAGCAAGTTCGAGACTAGCGTAAACAATGAGCAGTTCTTC.

This clone was detected many times. Other DNA sequences within the sample encode an identical CDR3. The V gene is TRBV4-2, the J gene TRBJ1-5, with D possibly being TRBD1 (5 bases). CDR1 is LGHNA, CDR2 YNFKEQ, per germline. The CDR3 is 15 amino acids. V dropped 0 bases and J dropped 4 bases, with 10 bases sitting between them. The CDR3 bases are TGTGCCAGCAGCCAAGAAAGGGGTGGGAATCAGCCCCAGCATTTT. The encoded protein is CASSQERGGNQPQHF.

This chain links TRBV4-1 with TRBJ2-5; the match to TRBD2 covers 10 bases. This CDR3 contains 17 residues. Germline V gene data show CDR1 as MGHRA and CDR2 as YSYEKL. V was clipped by 1 base and J by 5 bases; unmatched bases: 10. DNA for the CDR3: TGCGCCAGCAGCCAAGCTTCGGACGAGCGGGAGGGCGAGACCCAGTACTTC. Protein sequence: CASSQASDEREGETQYF.

Only one count was recorded for this clone. The chain couples TRBV11-2 to TRBJ2-1; 8 nucleotides line up with TRBD1. Germline V gene data show CDR1 as SGHAT and CDR2 as FQNNGV. V lost 7 bases and J lost 6; bases outside the gene matches: 11. The CDR3 covers 15 residues. The CDR3 coding sequence is TGTGCCAGCATTGCTCTCCGACAGGGGCCCAATGAGCAGTTCTTC. Translation gives CASIALRQGPNEQFF.

The V and J genes are TRBV5-4 and TRBJ1-6; 7 nucleotides align to TRBD1. Germline trimming cut 0 bases from V and 5 bases from J; bases unmatched to any gene: 2. In germline, CDR1 is SGHNT, CDR2 YYREEE (reference sequence). The CDR3 extends over 15 amino acids. For the CDR3, the DNA is TGTGCCAGCAGCTTGGGAGGGACAGATAATTCACCCCTCCACTTT. It is translated as CASSLGGTDNSPLHF.

This chain links TRBV3-1 (or the pseudogene TRBV3-2) with TRBJ2-7; possible D gene TRBD1, 6 bases. CDR1 and CDR2 from the germline V gene are LGHDT and YNNKEL (reference sequence). The ends were cut back, 4 bases at V and 3 bases at J, with 16 bases in the middle. The CDR3 extends over 15 amino acids. The DNA of the CDR3 is TGTGCCAGCAGCCTACAACCCAGGGGAGTCTACGAGCAGTACTTC. It encodes CASSLQPRGVYEQYF.

This sequence joins TRBV27 and TRBJ1-2, with 10 bases lining up with TRBD1. V was pared by 5 bases and J by 6 bases, with 9 bases of the junction left unmatched. This CDR3 is 15 amino acids long. Germline-derived CDR1 and CDR2 are MNHEY and SMNVEV (reference sequence). The CDR3 loop reads CASSPGTGVAHGYTF. CDR3 nucleotides: TGTGCCAGCAGTCCCGGGACAGGGGTGGCCCATGGCTACACCTTC.

The rearrangement uses TRBV18 and TRBJ2-7; D is unresolved. CDR3 size: 11 residues. CDR1 is KGHSH and CDR2 is LQKENI in the germline V gene. V was shortened by 2 bases and J by 4 bases, with 3 bases between the two germline ends. CDR3 amino acids: CASSPEYEQYF. CDR3 bases: TGTGCCAGCTCACCAGAGTACGAGCAGTACTTC.

V gene TRBV11-2 combines with J gene TRBJ1-5, with TRBD1 matching over 7 bases. The CDR3 has 15 residues. J was trimmed by 7 bases and V by 5 bases; bases with no gene match: 11. Germline V gene lookup returns CDR1 SGHAT and CDR2 FQNNGV. Written as DNA, the CDR3 is TGTGCCAGCAGCGATAACAGGGGATCGGGACAGCCCCAGCATTTT. It specifies CASSDNRGSGQPQHF. Together with reference TRBV11-2 and TRBJ1-5, the CDR3 gives the full variable domain: EAGVAQSPRYKIIEKRQSVAFWCNPISGHATLYWYQQILGQGPKLLIQFQNNGVVDDSQLPKDRFSAERLKGVDSTLKIQPAKLEDSAVYLCASSDNRGSGQPQHFGDGTRLSIL.